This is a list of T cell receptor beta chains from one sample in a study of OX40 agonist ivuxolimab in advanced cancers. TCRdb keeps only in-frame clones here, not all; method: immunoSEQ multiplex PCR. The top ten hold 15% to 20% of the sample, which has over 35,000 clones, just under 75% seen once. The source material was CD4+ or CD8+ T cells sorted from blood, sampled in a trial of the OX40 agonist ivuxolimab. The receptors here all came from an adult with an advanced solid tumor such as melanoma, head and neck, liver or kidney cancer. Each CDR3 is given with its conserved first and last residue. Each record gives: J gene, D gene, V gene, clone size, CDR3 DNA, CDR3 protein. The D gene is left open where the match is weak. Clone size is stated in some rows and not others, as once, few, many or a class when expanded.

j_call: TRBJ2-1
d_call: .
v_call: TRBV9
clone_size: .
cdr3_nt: TGTGCCAGCAGCTCACGGAGGGGGCTAATATCCTACAATGAGCAGTTCTTC
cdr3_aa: CASSSRRGLISYNEQFF

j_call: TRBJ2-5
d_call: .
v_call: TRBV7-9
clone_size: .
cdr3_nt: TGTGCCAGCGGGGGGGCCCAAGAGACCCAGTACTTC
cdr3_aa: CASGGAQETQYF

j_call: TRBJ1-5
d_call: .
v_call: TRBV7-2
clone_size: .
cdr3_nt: TGTGCCAGCAGCTTAGCCTTCGGTTCGCTGGATCAGCCCCAGCATTTT
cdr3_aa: CASSLAFGSLDQPQHF

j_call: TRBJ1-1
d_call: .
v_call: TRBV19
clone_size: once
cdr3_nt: TGTGCCAGTAGTAGGAAAACGGTGAACACTGAAGCTTTCTTT
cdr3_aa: CASSRKTVNTEAFF

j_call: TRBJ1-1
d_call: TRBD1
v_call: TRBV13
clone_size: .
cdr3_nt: TGTGCCAGCAGCTTGGGACAGACACTGAACACTGAAGCTTTCTTT
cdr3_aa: CASSLGQTLNTEAFF

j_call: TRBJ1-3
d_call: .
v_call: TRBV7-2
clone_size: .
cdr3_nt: TGTGCCAGCAGCTTAGGTGGGACTTTCAGCTCTGGAAACACCATATATTTT
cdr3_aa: CASSLGGTFSSGNTIYF

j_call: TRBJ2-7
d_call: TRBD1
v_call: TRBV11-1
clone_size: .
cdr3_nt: TGTGCCAGCAGCATCGGGACAGGGGGTTACTACGAGCAGTACTTC
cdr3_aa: CASSIGTGGYYEQYF

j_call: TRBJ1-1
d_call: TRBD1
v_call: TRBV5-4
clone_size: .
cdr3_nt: TGTGCCAGCAGCCGAGGAGGACAGGGCACCACTGAAGCTTTCTTT
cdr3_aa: CASSRGGQGTTEAFF

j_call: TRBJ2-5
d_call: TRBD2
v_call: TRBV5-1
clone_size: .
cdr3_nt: TGCGCCAGCAGCCCGAGGGGCGGGGGGGCCAGAGAGACCCAGTACTTC
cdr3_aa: CASSPRGGGARETQYF

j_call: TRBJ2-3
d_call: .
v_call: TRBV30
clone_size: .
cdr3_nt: TGTGCCTGGAGTGTACGGGATACGCAGTATTTT
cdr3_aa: CAWSVRDTQYF

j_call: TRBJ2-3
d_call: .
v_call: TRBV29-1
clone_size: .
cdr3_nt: TGCAGCGTCGTTGTTGGGGGCACAGATACGCAGTATTTT
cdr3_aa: CSVVVGGTDTQYF

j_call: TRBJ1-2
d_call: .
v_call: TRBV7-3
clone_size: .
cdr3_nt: TGTGCAAGCAGCCCCGTGAGGGACTATGGCTACACCTTC
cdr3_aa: CASSPVRDYGYTF

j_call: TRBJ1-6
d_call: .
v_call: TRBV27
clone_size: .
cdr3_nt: TGTGCCAGCAGGGGGCTTAGAGGGGGGAATTCACCCCTCCACTTT
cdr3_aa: CASRGLRGGNSPLHF

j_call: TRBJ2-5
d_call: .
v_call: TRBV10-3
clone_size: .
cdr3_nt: TGTGCCATCAGTGATCGGGGAAAGACCCAGTACTTC
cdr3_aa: CAISDRGKTQYF

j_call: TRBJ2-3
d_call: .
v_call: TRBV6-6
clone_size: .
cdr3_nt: TGTGCCAGCAGTTTGGGCACAGATACGCAGTATTTT
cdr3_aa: CASSLGTDTQYF

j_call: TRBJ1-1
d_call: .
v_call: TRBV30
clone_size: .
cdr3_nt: TGTGCCTGGAGTGTATTCGCTGAAGCTTTCTTT
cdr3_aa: CAWSVFAEAFF

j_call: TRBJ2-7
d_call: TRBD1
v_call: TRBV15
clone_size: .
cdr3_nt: TGTGCCACCAGCAGAGAGCGGGACAGGGCATACGAGCAGTACTTC
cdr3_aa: CATSRERDRAYEQYF

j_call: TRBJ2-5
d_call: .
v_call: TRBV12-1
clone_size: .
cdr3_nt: TGTGCCAGCAGGGACAAGCAAGAGACCCAGTACTTC
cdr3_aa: CASRDKQETQYF

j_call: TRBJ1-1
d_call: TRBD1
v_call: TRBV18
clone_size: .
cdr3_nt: TGTGCCAGCTCCCGGGACAGGGACACTGAAGCTTTCTTT
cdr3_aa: CASSRDRDTEAFF

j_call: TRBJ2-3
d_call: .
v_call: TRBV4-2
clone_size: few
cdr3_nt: TGTGCCAGCAGACTAGATCACACAGATACGCAGTATTTT
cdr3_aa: CASRLDHTDTQYF

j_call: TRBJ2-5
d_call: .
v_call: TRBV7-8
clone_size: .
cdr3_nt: TGTGCCAGCATCCCCGAAGGCTGGGAGACCCAGTACTTC
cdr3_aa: CASIPEGWETQYF

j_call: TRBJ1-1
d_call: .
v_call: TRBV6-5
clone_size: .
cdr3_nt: TGTGCCAGCACCACGGGGGCCCTGAACACTGAAGCTTTCTTT
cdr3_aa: CASTTGALNTEAFF

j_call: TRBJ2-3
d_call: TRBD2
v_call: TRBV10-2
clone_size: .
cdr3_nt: TGCGCCAGCACAGAAGCGGGGGGGCCAGATACGCAGTATTTT
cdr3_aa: CASTEAGGPDTQYF

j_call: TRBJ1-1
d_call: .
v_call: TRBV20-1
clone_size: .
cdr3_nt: TGCAGCGCAGCGAAAAACACTGAAGCTTTCTTT
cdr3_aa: CSAAKNTEAFF

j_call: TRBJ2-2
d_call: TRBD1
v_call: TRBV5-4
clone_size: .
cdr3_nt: TGTGCCAGCAGCCTACAGGGGGCCGGCACCGGGGAGCTGTTTTTT
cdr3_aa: CASSLQGAGTGELFF

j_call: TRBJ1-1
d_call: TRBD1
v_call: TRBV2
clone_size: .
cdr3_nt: TGTGCCAGCAATAAGGGGGACAGCCCGAACACTGAAGCTTTCTTT
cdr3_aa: CASNKGDSPNTEAFF

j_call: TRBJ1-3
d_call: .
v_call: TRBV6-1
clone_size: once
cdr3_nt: TGTGCCAGCAAGGAACATGGAAACACCATATATTTT
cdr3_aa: CASKEHGNTIYF

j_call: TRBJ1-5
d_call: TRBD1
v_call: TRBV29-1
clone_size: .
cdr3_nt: TGCAGCGTTGGTCCAGGGGGGAACCAGCCCCAGCATTTT
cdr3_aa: CSVGPGGNQPQHF

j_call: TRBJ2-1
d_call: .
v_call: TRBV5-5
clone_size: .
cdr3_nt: TGTGCCAGCAGCTTGGTGGTAGTTCTATCCAATGAGCAGTTCTTC
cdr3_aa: CASSLVVVLSNEQFF

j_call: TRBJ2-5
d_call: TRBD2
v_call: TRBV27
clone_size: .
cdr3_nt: TGTGCCAGCAGTCCGGGGGGGGTAGAGACCCAGTACTTC
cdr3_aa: CASSPGGVETQYF

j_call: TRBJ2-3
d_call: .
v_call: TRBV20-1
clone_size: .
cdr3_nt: TGCAGTGCTGCTAGGAGGGATACGCAGTATTTT
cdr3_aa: CSAARRDTQYF